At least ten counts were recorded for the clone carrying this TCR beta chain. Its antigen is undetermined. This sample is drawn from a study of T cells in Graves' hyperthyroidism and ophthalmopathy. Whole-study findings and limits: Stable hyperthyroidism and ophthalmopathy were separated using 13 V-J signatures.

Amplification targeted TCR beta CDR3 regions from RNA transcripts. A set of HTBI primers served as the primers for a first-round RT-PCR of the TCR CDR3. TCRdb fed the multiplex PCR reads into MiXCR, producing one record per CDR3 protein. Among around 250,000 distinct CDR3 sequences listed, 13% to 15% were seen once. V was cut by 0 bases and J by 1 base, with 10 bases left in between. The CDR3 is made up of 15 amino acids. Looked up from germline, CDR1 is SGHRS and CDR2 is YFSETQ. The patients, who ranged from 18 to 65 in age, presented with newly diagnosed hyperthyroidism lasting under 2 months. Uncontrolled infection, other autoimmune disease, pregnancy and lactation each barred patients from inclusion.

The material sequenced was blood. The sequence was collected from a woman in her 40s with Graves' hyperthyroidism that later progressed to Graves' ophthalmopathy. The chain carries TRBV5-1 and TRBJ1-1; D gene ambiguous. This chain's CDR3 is CASSLAGNRNTEAFF. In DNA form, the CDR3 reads TGCGCCAGCAGCTTGGCCGGGAACAGGAACACTGAAGCTTTCTTT.